Listed below are T cell receptor beta chains from one sample, sequenced in a study of cytomegalovirus exposure and HLA in healthy donors. Produced via immunoSEQ multiplex PCR; TCRdb's table is partial and in-frame only. This table has around 220,000 clones, approximately 88% appearing once. The specimen was PBMCs. The receptor set was obtained from a woman aged 25-40 years in good health and CMV-seropositive. CDR3s include the opening cysteine and the closing phenylalanine or tryptophan. The order of the fields is clone size, D gene, CDR3 length, V gene, J gene, CDR3 DNA, CDR3 protein. The D gene is left open where the match is weak. Not all rows give a size; the values are once, few, many and, for expanded clones, a class.

clone_size: once; d_call: NA; cdr3_length: 15; v_call: TRBV15; j_call: TRBJ2-3; cdr3_nt: TGTGCCACCAGCAGAGAGGACACAAGCACAGATACGCAGTATTTT; cdr3_aa: CATSREDTSTDTQYF
clone_size: NA; d_call: NA; cdr3_length: 15; v_call: TRBV7-3; j_call: TRBJ1-1; cdr3_nt: TGTGCCAGCAGCTCCCAACCTGGACAGAACACTGAAGCTTTCTTT; cdr3_aa: CASSSQPGQNTEAFF
clone_size: once; d_call: NA; cdr3_length: 15; v_call: TRBV28; j_call: TRBJ1-4; cdr3_nt: TGTGCCAGCAGTTTATATCAAGGGTCTAATGAAAAACTGTTTTTT; cdr3_aa: CASSLYQGSNEKLFF
clone_size: NA; d_call: TRBD2; cdr3_length: 13; v_call: TRBV6-4; j_call: TRBJ2-1; cdr3_nt: TGTGCCAGCAGTGACTCACTAGCGCATGAGCAGTTCTTC; cdr3_aa: CASSDSLAHEQFF
clone_size: NA; d_call: NA; cdr3_length: 13; v_call: TRBV28; j_call: TRBJ1-2; cdr3_nt: TGTGCCAGCAGCGGACTGTTTTCCTATGGCTACACCTTC; cdr3_aa: CASSGLFSYGYTF
clone_size: NA; d_call: NA; cdr3_length: 10; v_call: TRBV7-9; j_call: TRBJ2-3; cdr3_nt: TGTGCCATCCGGACAGATACGCAGTATTTT; cdr3_aa: CAIRTDTQYF
clone_size: NA; d_call: NA; cdr3_length: 15; v_call: TRBV9; j_call: TRBJ2-1; cdr3_nt: TGTGCCAGCAGCGTAGCTACGGAGTACTACAATGAGCAGTTCTTC; cdr3_aa: CASSVATEYYNEQFF
clone_size: NA; d_call: TRBD2; cdr3_length: 17; v_call: TRBV4-2; j_call: TRBJ2-2; cdr3_nt: TGTGCCAGCAGCCAAGATGGACTAGCGGGAGTCACCGGGGAGCTGTTTTTT; cdr3_aa: CASSQDGLAGVTGELFF
clone_size: NA; d_call: NA; cdr3_length: 12; v_call: TRBV6-1; j_call: TRBJ1-3; cdr3_nt: TGTGCCATCAGGGGTTCTGGAAACACCATATATTTT; cdr3_aa: CAIRGSGNTIYF
clone_size: few; d_call: TRBD1; cdr3_length: 16; v_call: TRBV11-2; j_call: TRBJ1-2; cdr3_nt: TGTGCCAGCAGCTTAGGCCCAGGGGGCGGTGGTTATGGCTACACCTTC; cdr3_aa: CASSLGPGGGGYGYTF
clone_size: NA; d_call: TRBD1; cdr3_length: 14; v_call: TRBV7-3; j_call: TRBJ2-1; cdr3_nt: TGTCCCCACCCCCCCGGGACAGGGGTCGATGAGCAGTTCTTC; cdr3_aa: CPHPPGTGVDEQFF
clone_size: few; d_call: NA; cdr3_length: 11; v_call: TRBV27; j_call: TRBJ2-7; cdr3_nt: TGTGCCAGCAGGGACGCGTACGAGCAGTACTTC; cdr3_aa: CASRDAYEQYF
clone_size: NA; d_call: NA; cdr3_length: 16; v_call: TRBV5-4; j_call: TRBJ2-5; cdr3_nt: TGTGCCAGCAGCCCTGGAGGGGGCCCAACCACACAGACCCAGTACTTC; cdr3_aa: CASSPGGGPTTQTQYF
clone_size: NA; d_call: NA; cdr3_length: 16; v_call: TRBV7-9; j_call: TRBJ1-1; cdr3_nt: TGTGCCAGCAGCTCCTTAGACCCTTCACGGAACACTGAAGCTTTCTTT; cdr3_aa: CASSSLDPSRNTEAFF
clone_size: NA; d_call: NA; cdr3_length: 12; v_call: TRBV2; j_call: TRBJ2-7; cdr3_nt: TGTGCCAGCAGTCGCGGTACCTACGAGCAGTACTTC; cdr3_aa: CASSRGTYEQYF
clone_size: NA; d_call: NA; cdr3_length: 14; v_call: TRBV10-3; j_call: TRBJ1-2; cdr3_nt: TGTGCCATCAAAGAAGGAGTAGCGGACTATGGCTACACCTTC; cdr3_aa: CAIKEGVADYGYTF
clone_size: NA; d_call: NA; cdr3_length: 14; v_call: TRBV4-1; j_call: TRBJ1-1; cdr3_nt: TGCGCCAGCAGACGTCGTGGGCAGGGTGGTGAAGCTTTCTTT; cdr3_aa: CASRRRGQGGEAFF
clone_size: NA; d_call: NA; cdr3_length: 12; v_call: TRBV2; j_call: TRBJ2-3; cdr3_nt: TGTGCCAGCAGTGTAAGGACAGATACGCAGTATTTT; cdr3_aa: CASSVRTDTQYF
clone_size: NA; d_call: NA; cdr3_length: 16; v_call: TRBV28; j_call: TRBJ1-1; cdr3_nt: TGTGCCAGCAGCCCCTCCGGGACATATTCGTCCACTGAAGCTTTCTTT; cdr3_aa: CASSPSGTYSSTEAFF
clone_size: NA; d_call: TRBD1; cdr3_length: 14; v_call: TRBV9; j_call: TRBJ1-2; cdr3_nt: TGTGCCAGCAGCCCGGGGGGACAGGTCTATGGCTACACCTTC; cdr3_aa: CASSPGGQVYGYTF
clone_size: NA; d_call: TRBD2; cdr3_length: 15; v_call: TRBV6-5; j_call: TRBJ2-7; cdr3_nt: TGTGCCAGCAGTTACCTGACTAGCGGCGCCTACGAGCAGTACTTC; cdr3_aa: CASSYLTSGAYEQYF
clone_size: NA; d_call: NA; cdr3_length: 14; v_call: TRBV4-1; j_call: TRBJ2-7; cdr3_nt: TGCGCCAGCAGCCCCCCGGGCAGTTCCTACGAGCAGTACTTC; cdr3_aa: CASSPPGSSYEQYF
clone_size: few; d_call: NA; cdr3_length: 14; v_call: TRBV19; j_call: TRBJ2-2; cdr3_nt: TGTGCCAGTAGTAAGGCGACGAACACCGGGGAGCTGTTTTTT; cdr3_aa: CASSKATNTGELFF
clone_size: NA; d_call: TRBD1; cdr3_length: 13; v_call: TRBV5-1; j_call: TRBJ2-6; cdr3_nt: TGCGCCAGCAGCCAAGGGACAGGTAACGTCCTGACTTTC; cdr3_aa: CASSQGTGNVLTF
clone_size: NA; d_call: NA; cdr3_length: 11; v_call: TRBV20-1; j_call: TRBJ2-7; cdr3_nt: TGCAGTGCTGACTTGGCCTACGAGCAGTACTTC; cdr3_aa: CSADLAYEQYF
clone_size: NA; d_call: NA; cdr3_length: 12; v_call: TRBV30; j_call: TRBJ2-1; cdr3_nt: TGTGCCTGGAATCGGGGAATCGATGAGCAGTTCTTC; cdr3_aa: CAWNRGIDEQFF
clone_size: few; d_call: NA; cdr3_length: 14; v_call: TRBV5-1; j_call: TRBJ2-7; cdr3_nt: TGCGCCAGCAGTTCCGGGGGACTTCAATACGAGCAGTACTTC; cdr3_aa: CASSSGGLQYEQYF
clone_size: NA; d_call: NA; cdr3_length: 16; v_call: TRBV4-2; j_call: TRBJ1-4; cdr3_nt: TGTGCCAGCAGCCAAGAGATACATTTGGGTAATGAAAAACTGTTTTTT; cdr3_aa: CASSQEIHLGNEKLFF
clone_size: once; d_call: NA; cdr3_length: 14; v_call: TRBV27; j_call: TRBJ2-6; cdr3_nt: TGTGCCAGCAGTTTATATGGTGGGGCCAACGTCCTGACTTTC; cdr3_aa: CASSLYGGANVLTF
clone_size: NA; d_call: NA; cdr3_length: 13; v_call: TRBV6-1; j_call: TRBJ2-7; cdr3_nt: TGTGCCAGCAGTCCGGGACCGTCCTACGAGCAGTACTTC; cdr3_aa: CASSPGPSYEQYF